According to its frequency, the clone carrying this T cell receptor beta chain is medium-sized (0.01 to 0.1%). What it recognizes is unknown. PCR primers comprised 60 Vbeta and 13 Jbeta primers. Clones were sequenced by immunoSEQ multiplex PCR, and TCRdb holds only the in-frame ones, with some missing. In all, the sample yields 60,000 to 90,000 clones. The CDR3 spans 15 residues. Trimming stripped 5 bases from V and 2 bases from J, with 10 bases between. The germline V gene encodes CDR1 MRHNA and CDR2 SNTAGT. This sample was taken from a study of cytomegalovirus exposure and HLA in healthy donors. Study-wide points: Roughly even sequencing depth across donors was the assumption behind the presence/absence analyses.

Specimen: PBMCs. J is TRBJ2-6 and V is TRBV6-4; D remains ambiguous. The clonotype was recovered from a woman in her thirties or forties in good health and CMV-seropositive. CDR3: CASSPVGAGANVLTF. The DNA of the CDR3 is TGTGCCAGCAGTCCCGTAGGAGCTGGGGCCAACGTCCTGACTTTC.